A selection of T cell receptor beta chains follows, all from one sample in a study of metastatic and nonmetastatic thyroid tumors. TCRdb re-called the PCR reads via MiXCR. Seen here are tens of thousands of clones, 20% to 30% observed once, and the top ten hold about 10%. Sequenced: blood. The source of these receptors is a female donor with papillary thyroid cancer or a benign thyroid nodule (not recorded which). Some clones in this sample may be carry-over from other donors' samples. The CDR3 runs from the conserved cysteine through the conserved F or W. The D gene is left open where the match is weak. Clone size is shown for a subset of rows, as once, few, many or a class of expanded clone.

j_call clone_size cdr3_length d_call v_call cdr3_nt cdr3_aa
TRBJ2-3 many 16 - TRBV6-6 TGTGCCAGCAGTTACTCTAGGCTGGGGGCGTCAGATACGCAGTATTTT CASSYSRLGASDTQYF
TRBJ2-2 - 11 - TRBV6-1 TGTGCCACCGCTTACACCGGGGAGTTGTTTTTT CATAYTGELFF
TRBJ2-7 - 14 TRBD1 TRBV6-2/TRBV6-3 TGTGCCAGCAGCCTCCCCGGGACAGCCTACGAGCAGTACTTC CASSLPGTAYEQYF
TRBJ2-5 medium-sized 15 - TRBV12-3/TRBV12-4 TGTGCCAGCAGAATGACAGGAGACATCTGGGAGACCCAGTACTTC CASRMTGDIWETQYF
TRBJ2-5 many 12 - TRBV9 TGTGCCAGCAGCGTAAATCAAGAGACCCAGTACTTC CASSVNQETQYF
TRBJ2-2 many 15 TRBD2 TRBV7-2 TGTGCCAGCAGCTCCCGAGCGGGAGGGACCGGGGAGCTGTTTTTT CASSSRAGGTGELFF
TRBJ2-7 - 13 - TRBV7-2 TGTGCCAGCAGCTTAGTAATCCAATACGAGCAGTACTTC CASSLVIQYEQYF
TRBJ2-1 medium-sized 15 TRBD2 TRBV6-1 TGTGCCAGCACCGCGGGGACTAGCGGCAACAATGAGCAGTTCTTC CASTAGTSGNNEQFF
TRBJ2-1 - 8 - TRBV7-2 TGTGCCAGCAGCCCGCAGTTCTTC CASSPQFF
TRBJ1-3 many 15 - TRBV24-1 TGTGCCACCAGTGACCCGCTTGACTCTGGAAACACCATATATTTT CATSDPLDSGNTIYF